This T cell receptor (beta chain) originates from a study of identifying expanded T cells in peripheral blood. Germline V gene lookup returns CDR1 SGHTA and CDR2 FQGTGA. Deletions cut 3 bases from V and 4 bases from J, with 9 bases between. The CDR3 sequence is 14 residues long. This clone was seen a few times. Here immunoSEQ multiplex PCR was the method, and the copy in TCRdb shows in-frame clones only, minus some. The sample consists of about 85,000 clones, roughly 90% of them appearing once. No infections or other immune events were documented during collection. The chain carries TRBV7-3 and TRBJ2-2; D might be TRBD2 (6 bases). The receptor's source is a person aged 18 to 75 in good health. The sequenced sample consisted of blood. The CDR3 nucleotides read TGTGCCAGCAGCTTTGGGACTGGCACCGGGGAGCTGTTTTTT. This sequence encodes CASSFGTGTGELFF.